The 27 T cell receptor beta chains below all came from one sample that was sequenced in a study of shared clonotypes between healthy human individuals. Only in-frame clones appear in the TCRdb table, and some are missing; sequencing was by immunoSEQ multiplex PCR. This table holds under 2,500,000 clones, 95% found once. Sequenced material: naive CD4+ T cells sorted from blood. Subset noted: CD45RA+ positively selected. Every receptor here comes from a man in his late teens or twenties in good health.

The rearrangement links TRBV7-3 to TRBJ2-3; D uncertain. CDR1 SGHTA and CDR2 FQGTGA come from the germline V gene. The length of the CDR3 is 13 residues. Trimming pared 3 bases from V and 8 bases from J, leaving 12 bases between. CDR3 sequence: CASSLIEDGTQYF. The DNA of the CDR3 is TGTGCCAGCAGCTTGATAGAGGATGGTACGCAGTATTTT.

For this clone: Within the sample, other DNA sequences also encode this same CDR3. This chain links TRBV5-6 with TRBJ2-2; 12 positions match TRBD2. Germline V gene sequence: CDR1 SGHDT, CDR2 YYEEEE. The CDR3 totals 16 residues. Trimming at V came to 4 bases and at J to 2 bases, leaving 3 bases not matched to a gene. The DNA of the CDR3 is TGTGCCAGCAGCCCGGGACTAGCGGGTAACACCGGGGAGCTGTTTTTT. Its protein is CASSPGLAGNTGELFF. The full variable domain, in which reference TRBV5-6 and TRBJ2-2 provide the parts outside the CDR3, is DAGVTQSPTHLIKTRGQQVTLRCSPKSGHDTVSWYQQALGQGPQFIFQYYEEEERQRGNFPDRFSGHQFPNYSSELNVNALLLGDSALYLCASSPGLAGNTGELFFGEGSRLTVL.

The DNA for the CDR3 is TGTGCCAGCAGTGCACAGGGGGCTGGGGATGGCTACACCTTC. Translated, it gives CASSAQGAGDGYTF. The chain carries TRBV2 and TRBJ1-2, with 9 bases identical to TRBD1. The V gene's germline CDR1 is SNHLY and CDR2 FYNNEI. The trim removed 4 bases at V and 6 bases at J, leaving 6 bases unmatched. This CDR3 spans 14 amino acids.

The J gene is TRBJ2-3, the V gene TRBV29-1; TRBD2 agrees at 8 bases. The length of the CDR3 is 14 residues. The junction had 7 bases not matched to a gene; V was cut back by 5 bases and J by 3 bases. From germline, CDR1 is SQVTM and CDR2 ANQGSEA. The CDR3 is CSVLLSGGTDTQYF. DNA of the CDR3: TGCAGCGTTCTTTTGAGCGGGGGAACAGATACGCAGTATTTT.

V is TRBV12-5 and J is TRBJ2-7; TRBD2 matches 10 bases. This CDR3 comprises 16 residues. CDR1 is LGHNT and CDR2 is FRNRAP in the germline V gene. V gave up 3 bases and J gave up 1 base; unmatched junction bases: 6. This CDR3 is CASGLYRTSGSYEQYF. As DNA, the CDR3 is TGTGCTAGTGGTTTATATCGGACTAGCGGTTCCTACGAGCAGTACTTC.

The chain is built from TRBV10-3 and TRBJ1-4; D ambiguous. With 10 bases removed from V and 5 bases from J, the gap between germline ends came to 14 bases. The CDR3 covers 13 residues. Germline-derived CDR1 and CDR2 are ENHRY and SYGVKD. This CDR3 is CATKARENEKLFF. The CDR3 nucleotides are TGTGCCACAAAGGCGAGGGAGAATGAAAAACTGTTTTTT.

This clone appeared once. The chain couples TRBV7-2 to TRBJ2-7, with D perhaps assigned TRBD1 or TRBD2 (6 bases each). The CDR3 length is 15 residues. From germline, CDR1 is SGHTA and CDR2 FQGNSA. Trimming shortened V by 4 bases and J by 4 bases, and 17 bases separated the two germline ends. The chain's CDR3 is CASSSGSRGRYEQYF. The DNA for the CDR3 is TGTGCCAGCAGCTCGGGATCCCGGGGGCGGTACGAGCAGTACTTC.

V is TRBV4-3 and J is TRBJ2-7, with 12 nucleotides matching TRBD1. Trimming at V came to 1 base and at J to 5 bases, leaving 6 bases not matched to a gene. This CDR3 comprises 16 residues. Germline V gives CDR1 LGHNA, CDR2 YSLEER. The chain's CDR3 is CASSQGTGTGGNEQYF. CDR3 DNA sequence: TGCGCCAGCAGCCAAGGGACCGGGACAGGGGGCAACGAGCAGTACTTC.

The chain links TRBV5-1 to TRBJ2-1; 8 bases are a match to TRBD1. With 0 bases clipped from V and 8 bases from J, the junction kept 7 bases outside the gene matches. This CDR3 contains 15 residues. The germline V gene encodes CDR1 SGHRS and CDR2 YFSETQ. This CDR3 reads CASSLEGDRYDEQFF. The CDR3, as DNA: TGCGCCAGCAGCTTGGAGGGGGACAGGTATGATGAGCAGTTCTTC.

The V call is TRBV29-1, the J call TRBJ2-7; TRBD2 is a possible D gene (5 bases). CDR1 and CDR2 (germline): SQVTM, ANQGSEA. This CDR3 spans 11 amino acids. The ends were cut back, 6 bases at V and 8 bases at J, with 14 bases in the middle. Here the CDR3 reads CSVGLENKQYF. In DNA, the CDR3 is TGCAGCGTCGGACTCGAAAACAAGCAGTACTTC.

V usage is TRBV27 and J usage is TRBJ1-5; 7 bases map to TRBD1. This CDR3 is built from 14 residues. V was clipped by 2 bases and J by 5 bases; unmatched bases: 3. CDR1 is MNHEY, CDR2 SMNVEV, per germline (reference sequence). CDR3: CASSLQGGYQPQHF. In DNA form, the CDR3 reads TGTGCCAGCAGTTTACAGGGGGGGTATCAGCCCCAGCATTTT.

The chain is built from TRBV10-1 and TRBJ2-3; either TRBD1 or TRBD2 may fit D (7 bases each). Trimming shortened V by 8 bases and J by 6 bases, and 21 bases separated the two germline ends. The CDR3 loop spans 15 amino acids. Germline CDR1 and CDR2: WNHNN and SYGVQD (reference sequence). DNA for the CDR3: TGCGCCAGCGAGACTAGCAGGGGGGCTGGGGATACGCAGTATTTT. Its translation is CASETSRGAGDTQYF.

About this clone: At one boundary the junction diverges from the germline segment, which might be a read error. The chain combines TRBV7-7 with TRBJ2-1; 12 bases agree with TRBD2. CDR1 is SSHAT and CDR2 is FNYEAQ in the germline V gene (reference sequence). The CDR3 contains 15 residues. CDR3 sequence reads: CASRPLAGGYNEQFF. In nucleotides, the CDR3 is TGTGCTAGCAGACCACTAGCGGGAGGATACAATGAGCAGTTCTTC.

The chain links TRBV19 to TRBJ2-3; TRBD2 matches 12 bases. The CDR3 contains 17 residues. Germline trimming cut 5 bases from V and 6 bases from J; bases unmatched to any gene: 12. Germline assignment: CDR1 LNHDA and CDR2 SQIVND (reference sequence). The chain's CDR3 is CASSRQGTSGGTDTQYF. For the CDR3, the DNA is TGTGCCAGTAGTCGGCAGGGAACTAGCGGGGGGACGGATACGCAGTATTTT.

The rearrangement uses TRBV29-1 and TRBJ1-2, with D tentatively TRBD1 (5 bases). The CDR3 is 17 residues long. V was shortened by 4 bases and J by 4 bases, with 25 bases between the two germline ends. The germline V gene has CDR1 SQVTM and CDR2 ANQGSEA. The CDR3 loop is CSVASQSVRGAGYGYTF. In DNA, the CDR3 is TGCAGCGTTGCTTCGCAAAGTGTGAGGGGCGCGGGCTATGGCTACACCTTC.

The chain joins TRBV18 to TRBJ2-5, with TRBD2 identical over 9 bases. The junction had 9 bases not matched to a gene; V was cut back by 6 bases and J by 1 base. In germline, CDR1 is KGHSH, CDR2 LQKENI. The CDR3 covers 16 residues. CDR3 loop: CASSPQSGGIQETQYF. The CDR3 DNA reads TGTGCCAGCTCCCCCCAGAGCGGGGGGATCCAAGAGACCCAGTACTTC.

The CDR3 loop reads CASSLSTSGSYEQYF. The DNA of the CDR3 is TGTGCCAGCAGCTTATCGACTAGCGGGAGCTACGAGCAGTACTTC. The rearrangement links TRBV7-9 to TRBJ2-7; 12 positions agree with TRBD2. Germline V lookup: CDR1 SEHNR, CDR2 FQNEAQ (reference sequence). Losses at the gene ends were 2 bases for V and 3 bases for J; bases not matched to a gene: 2. This CDR3 spans 15 amino acids.

The chain combines TRBV6-1 with TRBJ2-2; 14 positions agree with TRBD2. V was pared by 2 bases and J by 6 bases, with 2 bases of the junction left unmatched. The germline CDR1 and CDR2 sequences are MNHNS and SASEGT. The CDR3 runs 16 residues. CDR3 sequence reads: CASSERGLAGAGELFF. DNA of the CDR3: TGTGCCAGCAGTGAACGGGGACTAGCGGGAGCCGGGGAGCTGTTTTTT.

The rearrangement joins TRBV2 to TRBJ1-2, with a tentative D call TRBD1 (5 bases). The V and J ends lost 6 bases and 5 bases respectively, with 13 bases between them. CDR1 is SNHLY, CDR2 FYNNEI, per germline. This CDR3 is 13 amino acids long. The CDR3 bases are TGTGCCAGCAGGGCGACAGTGGGGTATGGCTACACCTTC. Protein sequence: CASRATVGYGYTF. Combining the CDR3 with reference TRBV2 and TRBJ1-2 gives the whole variable domain EPEVTQTPSHQVTQMGQEVILRCVPISNHLYFYWYRQILGQKVEFLVSFYNNEISEKSEIFDDQFSVERPDGSNFTLKIRSTKLEDSAMYFCASRATVGYGYTFGSGTRLTVV.

The chain couples TRBV30 to TRBJ1-6; 11 bases match TRBD1. V lost 5 bases to trimming and J lost 8 bases; unmatched junction nucleotides: 2. CDR3 length equals 13 residues. CDR1 and CDR2 (germline): GTSNPN, SVGIG (reference sequence). The DNA of the CDR3 is TGTGCCTGGCGGGGACAGGGGGATTCACCCCTCCACTTT. As protein: CAWRGQGDSPLHF.

This clone was seen just once. V is TRBV28 and J is TRBJ2-7, with 7 bases fitting TRBD1. This CDR3 is 15 amino acids long. Germline trimming cut 2 bases from V and 0 bases from J; bases unmatched to any gene: 4. CDR1 is MDHEN, CDR2 SYDVKM, per germline. Here the CDR3 DNA reads TGTGCCAGCAGTTTAGAGACAGGGCCCTCCTACGAGCAGTACTTC. This translates into CASSLETGPSYEQYF.

CDR3 sequence (DNA): TGTGCTAGTGGTCTCCCGCTCCCACAGGGCATAACGCAGTATTTT. Protein sequence: CASGLPLPQGITQYF. The rearrangement links TRBV12-5 to TRBJ2-3; tentative D call: TRBD1 (6 bases). The V end was cut by 5 bases, the J end by 9 bases, with 21 bases between. Germline V gene lookup returns CDR1 LGHNT and CDR2 FRNRAP. The CDR3 runs 15 residues.

This chain joins TRBV5-1 and TRBJ2-7; 11 nucleotides line up with TRBD2. The CDR3 runs 16 residues. CDR1 is SGHRS and CDR2 is YFSETQ in the germline V gene. V trimming: 1 base; J trimming: 4 bases; junction bases outside the gene matches: 7. The CDR3 DNA reads as TGCGCCAGCAGCTTGCGGCCGGGGACTAGCGGATACGAGCAGTACTTC. Translation: CASSLRPGTSGYEQYF.

The V gene is TRBV2, the J gene TRBJ2-2, with D perhaps TRBD1 (6 bases). This CDR3 region has 15 residues. CDR1 and CDR2 (germline): SNHLY, FYNNEI. V was shortened by 6 bases and J by 0 bases, with 11 bases between the two germline ends. The CDR3 nucleotides read TGTGCCAGCAGAGGACAGTCTTCGAACACCGGGGAGCTGTTTTTT. Translation gives CASRGQSSNTGELFF. The full variable domain, its missing parts supplied by reference TRBV2 and TRBJ2-2, is EPEVTQTPSHQVTQMGQEVILRCVPISNHLYFYWYRQILGQKVEFLVSFYNNEISEKSEIFDDQFSVERPDGSNFTLKIRSTKLEDSAMYFCASRGQSSNTGELFFGEGSRLTVL.

The J gene is TRBJ2-3, the V gene TRBV5-1; 11 positions agree with TRBD2. The J segment lost 3 bases and the V segment lost 0 bases, leaving 9 bases of the junction unmatched. The CDR3 has 18 amino acids. Germline CDR1 SGHRS, CDR2 YFSETQ. The CDR3 loop reads CASSLGLAGNQGTDTQYF. The CDR3 DNA reads TGCGCCAGCAGCTTGGGACTAGCGGGAAACCAGGGGACAGATACGCAGTATTTT.

This chain links TRBV6-4 with TRBJ2-7; 7 bases map to TRBD2. The CDR3 sequence is 16 residues long. CDR1 MRHNA and CDR2 SNTAGT come from the germline V gene. V gave up 2 bases and J gave up 5 bases; unmatched junction bases: 12. The CDR3 loop reads CASSDIGGGPRNEQYF. DNA of the CDR3: TGTGCCAGCAGTGACATTGGGGGAGGGCCTAGGAACGAGCAGTACTTC.

The chain's CDR3 is CAWSIQGNYGYTF. In nucleotides, the CDR3 is TGTGCCTGGAGTATCCAGGGGAACTATGGCTACACCTTC. The chain links TRBV30 to TRBJ1-2; TRBD1 is a possible D gene (6 bases). Trimming took 2 bases from V and 2 from J, leaving 9 bases between them. From germline, CDR1 is GTSNPN and CDR2 SVGIG (reference sequence). The length of the CDR3 is 13 residues. The variable domain in full, with the rest retrieved from reference TRBV30 and TRBJ1-2, is SQTIHQWPATLVQPVGSPLSLECTVEGTSNPNLYWYRQAAGRGLQLLFYSVGIGQISSEVPQNLSASRPQDRQFILSSKKLLLSDSGFYLCAWSIQGNYGYTFGSGTRLTVV.